The clone carrying this T cell receptor beta chain was counted once. The antigen remains unidentified. The sample comes from a study of T cell responses to AZD1222 COVID-19 vaccine. Trimming took off 6 bases at V and 1 base at J, with 21 bases between the two ends. CDR1 and CDR2 from the germline V gene are SNHLY and FYNNEI. The CDR3 length is 18 residues. Using immunoSEQ multiplex PCR, the repertoire was profiled, and TCRdb retains in-frame clones only, with some absent. The sample contains fewer than 150,000 clones, more than 75% of which appear only once. Points from the study as a whole: Samples come after the peak T cell response, not at day 14. At 160-218 and 743-854, vaccine-associated CD4 TCRs were dominant, and they spanned spike. The donor cohort was predominantly white British with a female majority, and clonal diversity may have been underestimated. Targets within unmutated variant regions were reportedly found for nearly half of spike-specific TCRs.

Sequencing was performed on peripheral blood, taken 28 days after the second AZD1222 dose. The source of this sequence is an adult who received the AZD1222 COVID-19 vaccine. V is TRBV2 and J is TRBJ2-2; D perhaps matches TRBD2 (5 bases). The CDR3 region has the DNA TGTGCCAGCAGCCCCCTGGGGAGAGCCCTAGGGAACACCGGGGAGCTGTTTTTT. Translation: CASSPLGRALGNTGELFF.